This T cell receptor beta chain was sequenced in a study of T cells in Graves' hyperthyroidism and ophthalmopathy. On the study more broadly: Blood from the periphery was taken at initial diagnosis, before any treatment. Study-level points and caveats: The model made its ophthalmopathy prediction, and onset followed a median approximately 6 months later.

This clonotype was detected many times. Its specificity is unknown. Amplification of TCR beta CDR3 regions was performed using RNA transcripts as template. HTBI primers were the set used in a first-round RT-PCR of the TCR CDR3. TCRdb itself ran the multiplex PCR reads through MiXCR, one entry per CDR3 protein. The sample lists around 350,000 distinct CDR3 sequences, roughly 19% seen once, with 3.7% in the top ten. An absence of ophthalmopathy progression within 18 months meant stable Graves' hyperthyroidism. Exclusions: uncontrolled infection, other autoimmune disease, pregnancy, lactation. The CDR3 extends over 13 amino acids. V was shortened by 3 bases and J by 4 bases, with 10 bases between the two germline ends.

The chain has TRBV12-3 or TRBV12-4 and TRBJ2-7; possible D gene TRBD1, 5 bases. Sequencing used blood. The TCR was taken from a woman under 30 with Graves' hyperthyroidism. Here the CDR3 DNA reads TGTGCCAGCAGTTTGGGCAGGGAATACGAGCAGTACTTC. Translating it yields CASSLGREYEQYF.